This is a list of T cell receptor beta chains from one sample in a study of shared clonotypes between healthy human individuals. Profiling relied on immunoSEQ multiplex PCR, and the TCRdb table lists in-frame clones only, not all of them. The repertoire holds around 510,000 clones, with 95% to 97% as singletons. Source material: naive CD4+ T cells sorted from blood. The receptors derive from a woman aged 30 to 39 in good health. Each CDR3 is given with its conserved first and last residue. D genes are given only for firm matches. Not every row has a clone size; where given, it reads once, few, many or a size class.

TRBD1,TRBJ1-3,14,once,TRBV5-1,TGCGCCAGCAGCTCCGGGACAGGGGGAAACACCATATATTTT,CASSSGTGGNTIYF
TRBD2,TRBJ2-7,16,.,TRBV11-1,TGTGCCAGCAGCGCCCGTCTAGCGGGAGGGCCCTACGAGCAGTACTTC,CASSARLAGGPYEQYF
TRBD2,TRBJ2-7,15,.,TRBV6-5,TGTGCCAGCAGTACCTGGACTAGCGGCTTCTACGAGCAGTACTTC,CASSTWTSGFYEQYF
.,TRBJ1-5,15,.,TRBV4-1,TGCGCCAGCAGCCAAGAGGGCCAGGTAACTCAGCCCCAGCATTTT,CASSQEGQVTQPQHF
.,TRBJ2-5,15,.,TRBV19,TGTGCCAGTAGTTTGGCTCCATCCTACCAAGAGACCCAGTACTTC,CASSLAPSYQETQYF
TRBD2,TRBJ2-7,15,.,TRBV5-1,TGCGCCAGCAGCTCCCTCTCGGGAGGTTCCGGCGAGCAGTACTTC,CASSSLSGGSGEQYF
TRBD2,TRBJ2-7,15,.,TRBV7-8,TGTGCCAGCAGCTTAGTTGGGGCTAGCGGGACTGAGCAGTACTTC,CASSLVGASGTEQYF
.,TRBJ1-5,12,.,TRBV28,TGTGCCAGCAGTTTATTCGGTCAGCCCCAGCATTTT,CASSLFGQPQHF
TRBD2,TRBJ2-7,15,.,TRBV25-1,TGTGCCAGCAGTGCCGGGACTAGCGGATCCTACGAGCAGTACTTC,CASSAGTSGSYEQYF
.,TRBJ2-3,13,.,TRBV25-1,TGTGCCAGCAGTGACCCGGGTAGGCATACGCAGTATTTT,CASSDPGRHTQYF
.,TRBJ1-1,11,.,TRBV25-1,TGTGCCAGCAGATCGAACACTGAAGCTTTCTTT,CASRSNTEAFF
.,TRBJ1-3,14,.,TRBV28,TGTGCCAGCAGGGGGGCGAGCTCTGGAAACACCATATATTTT,CASRGASSGNTIYF
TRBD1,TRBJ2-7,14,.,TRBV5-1,TGCGCCAGCAGCATCTCGGGACAGGGGTACGAGCAGTACTTC,CASSISGQGYEQYF
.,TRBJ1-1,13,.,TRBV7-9,TGTGCCAGCGACCCTGGGGATAGGGGAGAAGCTTTCTTT,CASDPGDRGEAFF
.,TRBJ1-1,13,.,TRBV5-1,TGCGCCAGCAGCTTGCGAGGGAACACTGAAGCTTTCTTT,CASSLRGNTEAFF
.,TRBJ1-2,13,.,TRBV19,TGTGCCAGTAGTATCGCCGATAACTATGGCTACACCTTC,CASSIADNYGYTF
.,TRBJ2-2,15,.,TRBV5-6,TGTGCCAGCAGCCTCCAAGGGAGGTTTACCGGGGAGCTGTTTTTT,CASSLQGRFTGELFF
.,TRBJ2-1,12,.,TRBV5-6,TGTGCCAGCAGCTTTGGGCTCAATGAGCAGTTCTTC,CASSFGLNEQFF
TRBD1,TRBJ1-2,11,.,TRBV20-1,TGCAGTGCCAGGGACAGGGGCGGCTACACCTTC,CSARDRGGYTF
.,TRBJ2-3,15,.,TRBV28,TGTGCCAGCAGTTTACCCGGGGAGGGCACAGATACGCAGTATTTT,CASSLPGEGTDTQYF
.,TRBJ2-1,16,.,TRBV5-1,TGCGCCAGCAGCTTATTCAGCGGAAGCTCCTACAATGAGCAGTTCTTC,CASSLFSGSSYNEQFF
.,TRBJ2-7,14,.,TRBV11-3,TGTGCCAGCAGTTTGACGGGGTGGTCCTGCGAGCAGTACTTC,CASSLTGWSCEQYF
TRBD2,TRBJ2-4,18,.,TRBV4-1,TGCGCCAGCAGCCAAGGGCAAACTTCCGGGAGGAGCAAAAACATTCAGTACTTC,CASSQGQTSGRSKNIQYF
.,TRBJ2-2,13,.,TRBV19,TGTGCCAGTAGTGCCAGGGTTTCCGGGGAGCTGTTTTTT,CASSARVSGELFF
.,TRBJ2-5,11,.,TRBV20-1,TGCAGAGCACATAAACAAGAGACCCAGTACTTC,CRAHKQETQYF
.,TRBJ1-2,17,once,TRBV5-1,TGCGCCAGCAGCTTAGACCGGGCGGAGGTCGCTAACTATGGCTACACCTTC,CASSLDRAEVANYGYTF
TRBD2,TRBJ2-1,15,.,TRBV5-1,TGCGCCAGCAGCGCACTAGCGGGAGGTGGCGATGAGCAGTTCTTC,CASSALAGGGDEQFF
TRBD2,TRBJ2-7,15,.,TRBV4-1,TGCGCCAGCAGCCAAGATCGGACTAGCTCCTACGAGCAGTACTTC,CASSQDRTSSYEQYF
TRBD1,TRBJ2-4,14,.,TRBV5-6,TGTGCCAGCAACCTGGGACAGGCCAAAAACATTCAGTACTTC,CASNLGQAKNIQYF
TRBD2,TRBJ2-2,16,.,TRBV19,TGTGCCAGTATCTCGGCGAGTAGCGGGACTTTCGGGGAGCTGTTTTTT,CASISASSGTFGELFF
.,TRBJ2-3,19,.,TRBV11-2,TGTGCCAGCAGCTTAGGGGACGGGGTTTCGTACGGCGCCGCAGATACGCAGTATTTT,CASSLGDGVSYGAADTQYF
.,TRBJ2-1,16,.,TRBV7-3,TGTGCCAGCAGCCCCTTGGTGTCAACCCCCAACAATGAGCAGTTCTTC,CASSPLVSTPNNEQFF
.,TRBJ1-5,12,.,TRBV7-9,TGTGCCAGCAGCTTACCGGGTCAGCCCCAGCATTTT,CASSLPGQPQHF
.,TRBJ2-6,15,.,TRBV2,TGTGCCAGCGGGGGCAGGTTCTCTGGGGCCAACGTCCTGACTTTC,CASGGRFSGANVLTF
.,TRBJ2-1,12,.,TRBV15,TGTGCCACCAGCAGGTACGGCAATGAGCAGTTCTTC,CATSRYGNEQFF
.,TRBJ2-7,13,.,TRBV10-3,TGTGCCATCAGTGGACCCGAAACCTACGAGCAGTACTTC,CAISGPETYEQYF
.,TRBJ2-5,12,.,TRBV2,TGTGCCAGCAGAGACAACCAAGAGACCCAGTACTTC,CASRDNQETQYF
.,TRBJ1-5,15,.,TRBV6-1,TGTGCCAGCAGTGAGTCCATTCGAGGAGGTCAGCCCCAGCATTTT,CASSESIRGGQPQHF
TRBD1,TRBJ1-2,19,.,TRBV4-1,TGCGCCAGCAGCCAAGCTCTCAGTCCGGGACAGGGAATTTTTTATGGCTACACCTTC,CASSQALSPGQGIFYGYTF
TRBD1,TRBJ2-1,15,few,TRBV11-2,TGTGCCAGCAGCTTAGATCAGGGGGCCTACAATGAGCAGTTCTTC,CASSLDQGAYNEQFF
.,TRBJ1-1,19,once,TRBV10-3,TGTGCCATCAGTGGCCAGGGCCCTTCGAGTCGCCTGAGAAACACTGAAGCTTTCTTT,CAISGQGPSSRLRNTEAFF
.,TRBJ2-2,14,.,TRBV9,TGTGCCAGCAGCGTAGTAGGATCCACCGGGGAGCTGTTTTTT,CASSVVGSTGELFF
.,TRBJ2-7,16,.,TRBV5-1,TGCGCCAGCAGCCGGGGGCCGAAGGGGTCCTCATACGAGCAGTACTTC,CASSRGPKGSSYEQYF
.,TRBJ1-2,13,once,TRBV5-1,TGCGCCAGCAGCTTGGACAGTTTATATGGCTACACCTTC,CASSLDSLYGYTF
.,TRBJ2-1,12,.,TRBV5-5,TGTGCCAGCATCGAACAAGGCGACGAGCAGTTCTTC,CASIEQGDEQFF
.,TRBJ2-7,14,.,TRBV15,TGTGCCACCAGCAGAGACCCGGGGTTGTACGAGCAGTACTTC,CATSRDPGLYEQYF
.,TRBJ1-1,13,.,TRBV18,TGTGCCAGCTCACCACCGACAGAGGCTGAAGCTTTCTTT,CASSPPTEAEAFF